The T cell receptor beta chain described here comes from a study of T cells in Graves' hyperthyroidism and ophthalmopathy. As to this clonotype: Its antigen is still unknown.

Findings of the study overall: In the blood, most expanded thyroid clonotypes above 0.001 appeared as well.

This CDR3 has 12 residues. Germline CDR1 GTSNPN, CDR2 SVGIG (reference sequence). V dropped 8 bases and J dropped 0; count of bases not matched to a gene: 3. There were TCR beta CDR3 regions amplified from RNA transcripts. HTBI primers were used for first-round RT-PCR of the TCR CDR3. TCRdb independently ran MiXCR on the multiplex PCR reads; one entry per CDR3 protein. The sample gives about 520,000 distinct CDR3 sequences, approximately 24% of which show up once; 10% to 12% is in the top ten. Clinicians diagnosed patients from clinical symptoms, serum thyroxine and TRAb, thyroid ultrasound and orbital computed tomography.

This receptor was obtained from a woman younger than 45 with Graves' ophthalmopathy. What was sequenced was blood. The chain uses TRBV30 and TRBJ1-1; 7 bases agree with TRBD1. The CDR3 coding sequence is TGTGCCCGACAGGGCCTGAACACTGAAGCTTTCTTT. It codes for CARQGLNTEAFF.